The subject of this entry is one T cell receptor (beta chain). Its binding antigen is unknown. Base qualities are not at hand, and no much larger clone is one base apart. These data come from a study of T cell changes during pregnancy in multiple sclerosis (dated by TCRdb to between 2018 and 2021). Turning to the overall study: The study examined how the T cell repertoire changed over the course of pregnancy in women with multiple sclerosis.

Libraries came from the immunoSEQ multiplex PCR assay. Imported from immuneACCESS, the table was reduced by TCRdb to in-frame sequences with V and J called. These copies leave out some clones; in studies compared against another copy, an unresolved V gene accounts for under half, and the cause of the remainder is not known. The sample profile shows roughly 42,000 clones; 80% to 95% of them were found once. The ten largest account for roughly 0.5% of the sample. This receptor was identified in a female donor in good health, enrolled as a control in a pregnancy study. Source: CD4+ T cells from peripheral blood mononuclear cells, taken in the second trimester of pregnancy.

The DNA sequence reads TGTGCCAGCTCTCGCCCAGGGGCAACTAATGAAAAACTGTTTTTT. This yields the protein CASSRPGATNEKLFF. Recombination connected TRBV18 to TRBJ1-4, with a weak D call of TRBD1 (6 bases match). CDR1 KGHSH and CDR2 LQKENI are derived from the germline V gene. Reading from cysteine to phenylalanine, the CDR3 counts 15 amino acids. Of the read, only the CDR3 DNA is kept; its 45 bases are in frame from base 1. The germline ends are 11 bases apart after V is trimmed by 6 bases and J by 0 bases.